Sequencing of this T cell receptor (beta chain) was carried out in a study of blood T cell repertoires in COVID-19. This CDR3 region has 13 residues. V lost 5 bases and J lost 1, with 7 bases in between. Repertoires were generated with immunoSEQ multiplex PCR, while TCRdb's copy carries only in-frame clones and drops some. In the table there are approximately 190,000 clones, approximately 84% of which are singletons. The chain carries TRBV12-3 or TRBV12-4 and TRBJ2-3; no reliable D call. This clonotype was sampled from a man aged 40-50 years who had recovered from COVID-19. Sequencing was done on a sample of PBMCs or T cells enriched from blood (not recorded which). CDR3 sequence reads: CASSIAGTDTQYF. The CDR3 DNA reads TGTGCCAGCAGTATCGCGGGCACAGATACGCAGTATTTT.